This T cell receptor (beta chain) was identified during a study of CD8+ T cells in alopecia areata. This clone was observed a handful of times. Once RNA had been extracted, it was reverse transcribed into cDNA to act as the sequencing template. The repertoire was sequenced with immunoSEQ multiplex PCR; TCRdb's copy has only in-frame clones and lacks some. This table has 120,000 or so clones, about 61% appearing once. The TCR comes from a human donor in good health. Material for sequencing was CD4+ T cells sorted from blood.

Here the CDR3 DNA reads TGCAGCGTGGGGACAGGGGAAGCTAACTATGGCTACACCTTC. Residues: CSVGTGEANYGYTF. The chain recombines TRBV29-1 with TRBJ1-2; 10 positions match TRBD1. The CDR3 is 14 amino acids. Germline assignment: CDR1 SQVTM and CDR2 ANQGSEA. J gave up 0 bases and V 6 bases, and 4 bases lay outside the gene matches.